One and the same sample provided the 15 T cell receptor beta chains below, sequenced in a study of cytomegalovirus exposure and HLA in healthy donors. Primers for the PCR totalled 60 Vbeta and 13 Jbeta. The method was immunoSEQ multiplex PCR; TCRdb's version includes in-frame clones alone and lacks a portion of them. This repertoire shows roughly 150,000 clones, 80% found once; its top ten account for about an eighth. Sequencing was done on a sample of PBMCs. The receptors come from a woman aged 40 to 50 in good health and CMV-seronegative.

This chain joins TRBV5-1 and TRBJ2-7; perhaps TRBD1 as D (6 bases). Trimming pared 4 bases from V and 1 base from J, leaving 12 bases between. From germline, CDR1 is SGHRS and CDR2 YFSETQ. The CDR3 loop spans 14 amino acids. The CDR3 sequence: CASSTQGPSYEQYF. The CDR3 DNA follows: TGCGCCAGCAGCACACAGGGCCCATCCTACGAGCAGTACTTC.

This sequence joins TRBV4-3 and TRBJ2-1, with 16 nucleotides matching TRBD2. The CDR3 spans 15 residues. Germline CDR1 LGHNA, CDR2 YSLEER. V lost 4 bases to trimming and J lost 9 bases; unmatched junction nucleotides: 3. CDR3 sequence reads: CASSRGTSGGVEQFF. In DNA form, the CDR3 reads TGCGCCAGCAGCCGAGGGACTAGCGGGGGGGTTGAGCAGTTCTTC.

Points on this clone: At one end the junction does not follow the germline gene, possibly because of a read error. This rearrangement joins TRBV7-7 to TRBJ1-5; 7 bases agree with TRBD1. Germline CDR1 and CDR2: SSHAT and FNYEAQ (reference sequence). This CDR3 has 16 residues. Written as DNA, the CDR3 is TGTGCTAGCAGCTTAGGCGACAGGGTCGGCAATCAGCCCCAGCATTTT. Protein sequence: CASSLGDRVGNQPQHF.

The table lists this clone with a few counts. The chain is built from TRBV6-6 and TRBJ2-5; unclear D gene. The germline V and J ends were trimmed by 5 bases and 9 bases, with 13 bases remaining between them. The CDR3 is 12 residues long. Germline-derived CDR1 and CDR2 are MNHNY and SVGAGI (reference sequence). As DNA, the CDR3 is TGTGCCAGCAGTCCTTCCCTCCCCGCCCAGTACTTC. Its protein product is CASSPSLPAQYF.

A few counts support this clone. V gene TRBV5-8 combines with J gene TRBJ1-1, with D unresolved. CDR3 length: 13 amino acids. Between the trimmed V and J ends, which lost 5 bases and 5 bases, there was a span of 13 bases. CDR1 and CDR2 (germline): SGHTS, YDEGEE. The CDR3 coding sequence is TGTGCCAGCAGAAGTCGGGGTTCAACTGAAGCTTTCTTT. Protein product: CASRSRGSTEAFF.

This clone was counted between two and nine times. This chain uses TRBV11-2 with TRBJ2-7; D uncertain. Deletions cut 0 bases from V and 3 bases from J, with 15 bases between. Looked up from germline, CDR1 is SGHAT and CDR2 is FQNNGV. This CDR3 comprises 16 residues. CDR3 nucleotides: TGTGCCAGCAGCTTAGATTACCGAGCTAACTTCTACGAGCAGTACTTC. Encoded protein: CASSLDYRANFYEQYF.

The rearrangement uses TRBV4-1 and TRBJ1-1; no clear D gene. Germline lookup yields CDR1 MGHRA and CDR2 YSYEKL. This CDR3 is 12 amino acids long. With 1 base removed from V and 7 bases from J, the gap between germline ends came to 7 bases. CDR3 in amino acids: CASSQVASEAFF. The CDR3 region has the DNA TGCGCCAGCAGCCAAGTGGCCAGTGAAGCTTTCTTT.

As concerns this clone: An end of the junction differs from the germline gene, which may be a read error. CDR3 residues: CASSQSSQETQYF. CDR3 nucleotides: TGTGCTAGCAGCCAATCCAGCCAAGAGACCCAGTACTTC. The chain uses TRBV7-7 and TRBJ2-5, with no clear D. Germline CDR1 SSHAT, CDR2 FNYEAQ (reference sequence). This CDR3 comprises 13 residues.

The CDR3 loop reads CASSRTSGNPMGSYNEQFF. CDR3 bases: TGTGCCAGCAGCCGGACTAGCGGGAACCCAATGGGCTCCTACAATGAGCAGTTCTTC. The chain employs TRBV5-8 and TRBJ2-1; 12 bases fit TRBD2. After removal of 4 bases from V and 0 bases from J, the junction contained 11 bases not matched to a gene. The CDR3 runs 19 residues. CDR1 and CDR2 from the germline V gene are SGHTS and YDEGEE.

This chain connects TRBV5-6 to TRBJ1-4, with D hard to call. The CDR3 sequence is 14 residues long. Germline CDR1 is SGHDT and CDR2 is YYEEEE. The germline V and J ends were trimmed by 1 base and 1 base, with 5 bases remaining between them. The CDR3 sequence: CASSLYRTNEKLFF. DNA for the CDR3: TGTGCCAGCAGCTTGTACAGAACTAATGAAAAACTGTTTTTT.

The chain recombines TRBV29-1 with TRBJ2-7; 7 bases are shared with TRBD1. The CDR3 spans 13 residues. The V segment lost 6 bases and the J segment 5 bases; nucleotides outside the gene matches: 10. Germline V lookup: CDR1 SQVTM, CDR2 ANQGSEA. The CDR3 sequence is CSVRQGTANEQYF. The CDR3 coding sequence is TGCAGCGTCCGACAGGGAACGGCCAACGAGCAGTACTTC.

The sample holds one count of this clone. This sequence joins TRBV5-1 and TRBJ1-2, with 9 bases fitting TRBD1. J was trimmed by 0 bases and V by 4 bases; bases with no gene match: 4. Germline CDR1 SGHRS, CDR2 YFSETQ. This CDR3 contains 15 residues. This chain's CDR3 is CASSRTGVPNYGYTF. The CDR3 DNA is TGCGCCAGCAGCAGGACAGGGGTCCCTAACTATGGCTACACCTTC. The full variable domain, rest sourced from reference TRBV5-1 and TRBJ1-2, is KAGVTQTPRYLIKTRGQQVTLSCSPISGHRSVSWYQQTPGQGLQFLFEYFSETQRNKGNFPGRFSGRQFSNSRSEMNVSTLELGDSALYLCASSRTGVPNYGYTFGSGTRLTVV.

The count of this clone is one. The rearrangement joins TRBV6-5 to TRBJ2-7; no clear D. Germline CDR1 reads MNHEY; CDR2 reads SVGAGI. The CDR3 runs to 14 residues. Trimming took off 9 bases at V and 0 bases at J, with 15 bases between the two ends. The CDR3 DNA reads TGTGCCAGTCAACCGCGGCTGAGCTCCTACGAGCAGTACTTC. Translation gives CASQPRLSSYEQYF.

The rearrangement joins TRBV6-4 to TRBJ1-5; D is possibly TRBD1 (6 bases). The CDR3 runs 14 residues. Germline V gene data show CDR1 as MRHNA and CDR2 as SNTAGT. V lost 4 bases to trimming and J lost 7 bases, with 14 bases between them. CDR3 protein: CASSAQGFEQPQHF. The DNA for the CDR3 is TGTGCCAGCAGTGCCCAGGGGTTCGAACAGCCCCAGCATTTT.

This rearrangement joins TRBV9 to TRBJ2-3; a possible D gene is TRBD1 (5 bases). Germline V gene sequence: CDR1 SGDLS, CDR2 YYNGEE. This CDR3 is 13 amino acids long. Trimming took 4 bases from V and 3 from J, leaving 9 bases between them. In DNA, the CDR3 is TGTGCCAGCAGCTTCCAGGGTACAGATACGCAGTATTTT. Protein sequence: CASSFQGTDTQYF. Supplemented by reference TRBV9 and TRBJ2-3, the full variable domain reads DSGVTQTPKHLITATGQRVTLRCSPRSGDLSVYWYQQSLDQGLQFLIQYYNGEERAKGNILERFSAQQFPDLHSELNLSSLELGDSALYFCASSFQGTDTQYFGPGTRLTVL.